This TCR beta chain comes out of a study of regulatory T cells in long-lasting Graves disease. The junction had 8 bases not matched to a gene; V was cut back by 0 bases and J by 5 bases. This CDR3 is built from 17 residues. In germline, CDR1 is LNHNV, CDR2 YYDKDF (reference sequence). Time point of the sample: persistent/refractory GD, antithyroid drugs over 5 years with positive TRAb. Isolated PBMC RNA provided the starting material for the TCR library. Graves' disease diagnosis used American Thyroid Association guidelines. With iRepertoire HTBI primers and Arm-PCR of CDR3 regions, TCR beta libraries were built. TCRdb re-analysed the multiplex PCR reads in MiXCR, keeping a single row per CDR3 protein. The table has roughly 430,000 distinct CDR3 sequences, 21% seen once; the top ten hold roughly an eighth.

The TCR originated in a female donor with Graves disease. This material consisted of peripheral blood mononuclear cells (PBMCs), taken when the disease was refractory, from a patient treated with antithyroid drugs. The chain links TRBV15 to TRBJ2-3; 10 bases are a match to TRBD2. CDR3 residues: CATSRDGTSARGDTQYF. In nucleotides, the CDR3 is TGTGCCACCAGCAGAGATGGGACTAGCGCCCGCGGAGATACGCAGTATTTT. Complete variable domain (other parts from reference TRBV15 and TRBJ2-3): DAMVIQNPRYQVTQFGKPVTLSCSQTLNHNVMYWYQQKSSQAPKLLFHYYDKDFNNEADTPDNFQSRRPNTSFCFLDIRSPGLGDTAMYLCATSRDGTSARGDTQYFGPGTRLTVL.